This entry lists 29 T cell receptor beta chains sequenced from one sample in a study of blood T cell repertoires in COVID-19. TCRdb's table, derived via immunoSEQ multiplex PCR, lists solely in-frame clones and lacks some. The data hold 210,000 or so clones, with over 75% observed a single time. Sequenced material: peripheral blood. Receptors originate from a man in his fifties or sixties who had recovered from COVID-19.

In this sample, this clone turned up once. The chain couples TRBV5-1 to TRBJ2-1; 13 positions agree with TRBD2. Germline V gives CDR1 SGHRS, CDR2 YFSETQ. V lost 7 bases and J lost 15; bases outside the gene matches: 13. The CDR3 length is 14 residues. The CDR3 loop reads CASQRTSGSTDRFF. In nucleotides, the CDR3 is TGCGCCAGCCAAAGGACTAGCGGGAGCACCGACCGGTTCTTC.

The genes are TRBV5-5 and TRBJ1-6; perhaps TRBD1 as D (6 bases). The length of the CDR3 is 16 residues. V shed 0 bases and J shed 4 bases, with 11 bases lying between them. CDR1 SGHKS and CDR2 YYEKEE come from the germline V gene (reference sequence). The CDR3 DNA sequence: TGTGCCAGCAGCTTGGAGCCTACAGGGTATAATTCACCCCTCCACTTT. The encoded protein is CASSLEPTGYNSPLHF.

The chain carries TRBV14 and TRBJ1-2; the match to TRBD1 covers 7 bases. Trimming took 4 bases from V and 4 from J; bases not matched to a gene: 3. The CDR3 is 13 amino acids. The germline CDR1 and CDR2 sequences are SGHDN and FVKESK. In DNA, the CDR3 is TGTGCCAGCAGCCCTGGGACAGTCTATGGCTACACCTTC. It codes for CASSPGTVYGYTF.

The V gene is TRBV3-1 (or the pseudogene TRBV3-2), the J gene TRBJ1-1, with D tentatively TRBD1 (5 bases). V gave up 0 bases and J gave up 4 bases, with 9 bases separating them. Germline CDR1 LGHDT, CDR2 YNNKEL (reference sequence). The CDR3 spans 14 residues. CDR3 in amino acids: CASSQEAGTTEAFF. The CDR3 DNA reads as TGTGCCAGCAGCCAAGAAGCGGGGACCACTGAAGCTTTCTTT.

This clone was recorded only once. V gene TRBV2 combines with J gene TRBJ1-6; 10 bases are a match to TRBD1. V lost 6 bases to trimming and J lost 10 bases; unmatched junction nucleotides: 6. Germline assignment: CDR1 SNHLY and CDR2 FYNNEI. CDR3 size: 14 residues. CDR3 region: CASRGDRGLSPLHF. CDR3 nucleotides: TGTGCCAGCAGAGGAGACAGGGGGCTGTCACCCCTCCACTTT. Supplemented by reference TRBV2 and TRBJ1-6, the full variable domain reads EPEVTQTPSHQVTQMGQEVILRCVPISNHLYFYWYRQILGQKVEFLVSFYNNEISEKSEIFDDQFSVERPDGSNFTLKIRSTKLEDSAMYFCASRGDRGLSPLHFGNGTRLTVT.

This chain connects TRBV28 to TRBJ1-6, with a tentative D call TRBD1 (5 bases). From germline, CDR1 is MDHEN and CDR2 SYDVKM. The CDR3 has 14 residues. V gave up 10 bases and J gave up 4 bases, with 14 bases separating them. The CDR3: CANSGGEYNSPLHF. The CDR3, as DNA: TGTGCCAACTCGGGGGGGGAGTATAATTCACCCCTCCACTTT.

The CDR3 nucleotides read TGTGCCAGCAGCTCCCTTACTAGCGGAAAGACCCAGTACTTC. Translated, it gives CASSSLTSGKTQYF. The gene calls are TRBV7-9 and TRBJ2-5; 8 bases align to TRBD2. Germline lookup yields CDR1 SEHNR and CDR2 FQNEAQ (reference sequence). The CDR3 is 14 amino acids. The junction had 7 bases not matched to a gene; V was cut back by 4 bases and J by 6 bases.

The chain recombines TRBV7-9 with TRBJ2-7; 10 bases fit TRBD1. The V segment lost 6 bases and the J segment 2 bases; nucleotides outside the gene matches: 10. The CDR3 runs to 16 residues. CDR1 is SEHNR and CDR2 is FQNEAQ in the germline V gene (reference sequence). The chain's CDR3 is CASSRTGTGEAYEQYF. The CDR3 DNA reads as TGTGCCAGCAGTCGAACCGGGACAGGGGAGGCCTACGAGCAGTACTTC.

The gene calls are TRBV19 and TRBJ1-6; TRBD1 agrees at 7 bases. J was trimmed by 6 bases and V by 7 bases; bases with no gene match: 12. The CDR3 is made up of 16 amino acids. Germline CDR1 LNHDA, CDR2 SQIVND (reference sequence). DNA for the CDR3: TGTGCCAGTACCCCCCGGACAGGATTCATTAATTCACCCCTCCACTTT. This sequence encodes CASTPRTGFINSPLHF.

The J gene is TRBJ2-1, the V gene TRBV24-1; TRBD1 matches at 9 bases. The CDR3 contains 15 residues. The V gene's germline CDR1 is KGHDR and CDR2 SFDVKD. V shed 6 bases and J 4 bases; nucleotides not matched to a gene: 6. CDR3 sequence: CATSMGQGGYNEQFF. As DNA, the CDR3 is TGTGCCACCAGTATGGGACAGGGAGGTTACAATGAGCAGTTCTTC.

CDR3 in amino acids: CSASYAGAWDVSGKENEQFF. The CDR3, as DNA: TGCAGTGCTAGTTACGCGGGGGCGTGGGATGTGAGCGGGAAGGAAAATGAGCAGTTCTTC. The V call is TRBV20-1, the J call TRBJ2-1; D is perhaps TRBD2 (7 bases). Trimming stripped 3 bases from V and 7 bases from J, with 34 bases between. Germline lookup yields CDR1 DFQATT and CDR2 SNEGSKA (reference sequence). CDR3 length: 20 residues.

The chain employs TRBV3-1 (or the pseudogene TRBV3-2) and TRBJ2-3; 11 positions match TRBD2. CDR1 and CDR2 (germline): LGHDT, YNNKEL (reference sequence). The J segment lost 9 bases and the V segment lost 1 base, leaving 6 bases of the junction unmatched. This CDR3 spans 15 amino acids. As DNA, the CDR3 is TGTGCCAGCAGCCAAGGACTAGCGGGAATGGGGACGCAGTATTTT. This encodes CASSQGLAGMGTQYF.

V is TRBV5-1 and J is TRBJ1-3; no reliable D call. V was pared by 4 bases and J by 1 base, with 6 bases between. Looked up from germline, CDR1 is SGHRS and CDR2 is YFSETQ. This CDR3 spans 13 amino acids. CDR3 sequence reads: CASSQDSGNTIYF. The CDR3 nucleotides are TGCGCCAGCAGCCAGGATTCTGGAAACACCATATATTTT.

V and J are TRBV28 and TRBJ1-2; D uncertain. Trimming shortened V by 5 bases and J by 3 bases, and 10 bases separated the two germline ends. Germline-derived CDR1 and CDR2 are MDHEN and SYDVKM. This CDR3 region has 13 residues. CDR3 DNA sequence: TGTGCCAGCAGTGGTGAGCGGGACTATGGCTACACCTTC. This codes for CASSGERDYGYTF.

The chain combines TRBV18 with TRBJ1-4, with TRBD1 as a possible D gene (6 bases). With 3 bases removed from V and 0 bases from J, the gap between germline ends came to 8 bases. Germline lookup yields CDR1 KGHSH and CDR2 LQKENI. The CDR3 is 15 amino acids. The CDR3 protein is CASSPQGTTNEKLFF. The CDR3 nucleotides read TGTGCCAGCTCACCGCAGGGGACAACTAATGAAAAACTGTTTTTT.

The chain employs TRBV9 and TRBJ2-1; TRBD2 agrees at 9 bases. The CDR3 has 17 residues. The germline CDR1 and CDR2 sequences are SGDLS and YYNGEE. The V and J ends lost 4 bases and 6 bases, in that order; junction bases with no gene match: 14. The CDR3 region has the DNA TGTGCCAGCAGCCTTCATGGACTAGCGCTAGGGGGCAATGAGCAGTTCTTC. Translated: CASSLHGLALGGNEQFF.

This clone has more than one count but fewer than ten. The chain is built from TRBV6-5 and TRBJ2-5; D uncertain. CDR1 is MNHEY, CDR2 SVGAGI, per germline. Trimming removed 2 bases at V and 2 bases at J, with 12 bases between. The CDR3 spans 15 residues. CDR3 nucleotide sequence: TGTGCCAGCAGTTACGTGGGCAATATGCAAGAGACCCAGTACTTC. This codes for CASSYVGNMQETQYF.

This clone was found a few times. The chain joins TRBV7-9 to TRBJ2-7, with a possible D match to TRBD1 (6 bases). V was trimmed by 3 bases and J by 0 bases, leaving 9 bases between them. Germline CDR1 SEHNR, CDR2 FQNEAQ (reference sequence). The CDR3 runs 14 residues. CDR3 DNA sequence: TGTGCCAGCAGCTTTTCGGGACACTCCTACGAGCAGTACTTC. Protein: CASSFSGHSYEQYF.

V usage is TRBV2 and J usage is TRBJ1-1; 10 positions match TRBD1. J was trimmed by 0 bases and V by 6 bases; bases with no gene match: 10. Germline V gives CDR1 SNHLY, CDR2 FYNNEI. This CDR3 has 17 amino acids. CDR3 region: CASSPGQGVFMNTEAFF. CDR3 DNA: TGTGCCAGCAGCCCAGGACAGGGGGTCTTTATGAACACTGAAGCTTTCTTT. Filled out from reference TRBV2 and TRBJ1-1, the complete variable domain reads EPEVTQTPSHQVTQMGQEVILRCVPISNHLYFYWYRQILGQKVEFLVSFYNNEISEKSEIFDDQFSVERPDGSNFTLKIRSTKLEDSAMYFCASSPGQGVFMNTEAFFGQGTRLTVV.

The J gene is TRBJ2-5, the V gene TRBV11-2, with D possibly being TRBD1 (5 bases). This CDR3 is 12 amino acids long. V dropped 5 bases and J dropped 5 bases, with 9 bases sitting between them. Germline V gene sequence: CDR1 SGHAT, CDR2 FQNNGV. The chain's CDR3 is CASSQRQETQYF. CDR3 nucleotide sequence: TGTGCCAGCAGCCAGCGACAGGAGACCCAGTACTTC.

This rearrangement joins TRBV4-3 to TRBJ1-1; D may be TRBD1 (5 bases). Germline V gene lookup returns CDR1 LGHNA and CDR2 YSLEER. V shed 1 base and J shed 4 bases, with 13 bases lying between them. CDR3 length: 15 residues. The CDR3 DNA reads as TGCGCCAGCAGCCAAGGGGTTTCAAGGGGCACTGAAGCTTTCTTT. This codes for CASSQGVSRGTEAFF.

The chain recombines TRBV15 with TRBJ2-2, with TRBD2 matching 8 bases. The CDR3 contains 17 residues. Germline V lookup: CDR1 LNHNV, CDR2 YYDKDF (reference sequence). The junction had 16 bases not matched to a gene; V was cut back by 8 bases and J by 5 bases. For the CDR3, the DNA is TGTGCCACCCAAGGAGGAGATCGGGAGGGCCGAACCGGGGAGCTGTTTTTT. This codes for CATQGGDREGRTGELFF. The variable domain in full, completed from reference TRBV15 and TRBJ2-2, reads DAMVIQNPRYQVTQFGKPVTLSCSQTLNHNVMYWYQQKSSQAPKLLFHYYDKDFNNEADTPDNFQSRRPNTSFCFLDIRSPGLGDTAMYLCATQGGDREGRTGELFFGEGSRLTVL.

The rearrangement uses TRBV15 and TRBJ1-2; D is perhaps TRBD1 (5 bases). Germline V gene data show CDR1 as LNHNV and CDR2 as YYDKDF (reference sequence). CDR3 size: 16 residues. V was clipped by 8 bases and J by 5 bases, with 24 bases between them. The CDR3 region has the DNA TGTGCCACCGGATTTATTTCGGGGGAAGGCGGGTATGGCTACACCTTC. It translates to CATGFISGEGGYGYTF. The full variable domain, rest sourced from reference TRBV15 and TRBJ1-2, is DAMVIQNPRYQVTQFGKPVTLSCSQTLNHNVMYWYQQKSSQAPKLLFHYYDKDFNNEADTPDNFQSRRPNTSFCFLDIRSPGLGDTAMYLCATGFISGEGGYGYTFGSGTRLTVV.

The CDR3 loop reads CSVDPGGGRVTEAFF. CDR3 DNA sequence: TGCAGCGTTGATCCGGGAGGGGGGCGAGTCACTGAAGCTTTCTTT. The chain employs TRBV29-1 and TRBJ1-1, with D maybe TRBD1 (6 bases). CDR1 is SQVTM and CDR2 is ANQGSEA in the germline V gene. Trimming took off 3 bases at V and 4 bases at J, with 18 bases between the two ends. CDR3 size: 15 residues.

CDR3 amino acids: CASSFISNNEQFF. The CDR3 nucleotides are TGTGCCAGCAGCTTCATCAGTAACAATGAGCAGTTCTTC. The chain links TRBV11-3 to TRBJ2-1; D uncertain. Per the germline V gene, CDR1 is SGHNT and CDR2 is YENEEA. The V and J ends lost 3 bases and 5 bases respectively, with 8 bases between them. The CDR3 has 13 amino acids.

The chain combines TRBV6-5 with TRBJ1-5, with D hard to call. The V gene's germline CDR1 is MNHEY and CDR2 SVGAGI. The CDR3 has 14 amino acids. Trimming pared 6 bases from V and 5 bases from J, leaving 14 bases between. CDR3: CASRSPGGHQPQHF. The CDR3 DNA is TGTGCCAGCAGGAGCCCGGGAGGACATCAGCCCCAGCATTTT.

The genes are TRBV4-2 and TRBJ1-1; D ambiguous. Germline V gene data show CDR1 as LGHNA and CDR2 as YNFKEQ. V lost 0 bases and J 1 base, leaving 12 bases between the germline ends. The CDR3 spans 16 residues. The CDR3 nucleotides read TGTGCCAGCAGCCAAGACCGCGGCAGTTCGAACACTGAAGCTTTCTTT. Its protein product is CASSQDRGSSNTEAFF.

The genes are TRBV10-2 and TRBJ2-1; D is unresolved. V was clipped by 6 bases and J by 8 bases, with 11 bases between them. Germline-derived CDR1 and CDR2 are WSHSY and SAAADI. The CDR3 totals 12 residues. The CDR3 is CASSEQAHEQFF. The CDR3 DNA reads TGCGCCAGCAGCGAGCAGGCGCATGAGCAGTTCTTC.

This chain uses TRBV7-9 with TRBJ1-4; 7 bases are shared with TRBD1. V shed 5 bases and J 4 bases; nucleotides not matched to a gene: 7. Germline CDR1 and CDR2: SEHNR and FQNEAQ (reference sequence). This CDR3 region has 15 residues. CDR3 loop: CASSRITGVNEKLFF. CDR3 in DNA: TGTGCCAGCAGCCGAATAACAGGGGTTAATGAAAAACTGTTTTTT.